A selection of T cell receptor beta chains follows, all from one sample in a study of blood T cell repertoires in COVID-19. The method was immunoSEQ multiplex PCR; TCRdb's version includes in-frame clones alone and lacks a portion of them. The table records around 140,000 clones, 80% to 90% of them present only once. Sequencing was performed on peripheral blood. These receptors were taken from a human donor with acute or convalescent COVID-19. The donor label of this sample is uncertain. Each CDR3 is given with its conserved first and last residue. D genes are given only for firm matches. Size values are once, few and many counts, or a class for expanded clones, and some rows have none.

clone_size | cdr3_length | j_call | d_call | v_call | cdr3_aa | cdr3_nt
few | 18 | TRBJ2-1 | TRBD2 | TRBV10-3 | CAISESMQLAGGLNEQFF | TGTGCCATCAGTGAGTCGATGCAACTAGCGGGGGGCCTCAATGAGCAGTTCTTC
- | 15 | TRBJ1-2 | - | TRBV28 | CASSDPGGGGYGYTF | TGTGCCAGCAGTGACCCGGGGGGGGGCGGCTATGGCTACACCTTC
- | 14 | TRBJ1-6 | - | TRBV19 | CASSMGREGSPLHF | TGTGCCAGTAGTATGGGCAGGGAGGGTTCACCCCTCCACTTT
- | 15 | TRBJ1-1 | - | TRBV7-9 | CASSLLGGGPSKAFF | TGTGCCAGCAGCCTCCTCGGGGGGGGGCCCTCGAAAGCTTTCTTT
- | 17 | TRBJ1-5 | TRBD1 | TRBV28 | CASSLSWSGQGNQPQHF | TGTGCCAGCAGTTTATCATGGTCGGGACAGGGCAATCAGCCCCAGCATTTT
- | 15 | TRBJ1-1 | TRBD1 | TRBV19 | CASRTQRGLDTEAFF | TGTGCCAGTAGAACCCAGAGGGGGCTGGACACTGAAGCTTTCTTT
- | 13 | TRBJ2-7 | - | TRBV5-4 | CASSLDNMYEQYF | TGTGCCAGCAGCCTGGACAACATGTACGAGCAGTACTTC
- | 14 | TRBJ1-4 | TRBD1 | TRBV2 | CASRSGTGGEKLFF | TGTGCCAGCAGGTCCGGGACAGGGGGTGAAAAACTGTTTTTT
- | 16 | TRBJ1-5 | - | TRBV15 | CATSRDQGYSNQPQHF | TGTGCCACCAGCAGAGATCAGGGTTACAGCAATCAGCCCCAGCATTTT
- | 12 | TRBJ1-1 | - | TRBV12-3/TRBV12-4 | CASNPQGTEAFF | TGTGCCAGCAATCCCCAGGGAACTGAAGCTTTCTTT
- | 16 | TRBJ2-1 | - | TRBV5-1 | CASSLGQGGGRHEQFF | TGCGCCAGCAGCTTGGGACAGGGCGGGGGGAGGCATGAGCAGTTCTTC
- | 14 | TRBJ1-1 | - | TRBV6-5 | CASSRLGRGTEAFF | TGTGCCAGCAGTAGGCTGGGGAGAGGCACTGAAGCTTTCTTT
- | 13 | TRBJ1-2 | TRBD1 | TRBV6-5 | CASKRGQEDGYTF | TGTGCCAGCAAAAGGGGACAGGAGGATGGCTACACCTTC
once | 11 | TRBJ2-1 | - | TRBV11-2 | CASTPHNEQFF | TGTGCCAGCACCCCTCACAATGAGCAGTTCTTC
few | 14 | TRBJ1-2 | TRBD1 | TRBV27 | CASGPGTGFYGYTF | TGTGCCAGCGGCCCCGGGACAGGGTTCTATGGCTACACCTTC
- | 14 | TRBJ2-5 | - | TRBV27 | CASSATLYQETQYF | TGTGCCAGCAGTGCGACTTTGTACCAAGAGACCCAGTACTTC
- | 14 | TRBJ1-5 | - | TRBV6-5 | CASSLTGLNQPQHF | TGTGCCAGCAGTTTGACAGGCCTCAATCAGCCCCAGCATTTT
- | 15 | TRBJ2-1 | TRBD1 | TRBV7-6 | CASSLAGTGKNEQFF | TGTGCCAGCAGCTTGGCCGGGACAGGGAAGAATGAGCAGTTCTTC
- | 15 | TRBJ1-4 | - | TRBV5-1 | CASSSTGSKDEKLFF | TGCGCCAGCAGCTCTACAGGGTCGAAAGATGAAAAACTATTTTTT
once | 15 | TRBJ2-3 | - | TRBV18 | CASSPLRYSTDTQYF | TGTGCCAGCTCACCTCTCAGGTACAGCACAGATACGCAGTATTTT
few | 15 | TRBJ2-7 | TRBD1 | TRBV15 | CATSRGQASSYEQYF | TGTGCCACCAGCAGGGGACAGGCGAGCTCCTACGAGCAGTACTTC
- | 16 | TRBJ1-1 | - | TRBV5-1 | CASSLVGEFENTEAFF | TGCGCCAGCAGCTTGGTCGGGGAATTCGAGAACACTGAAGCTTTCTTT
- | 15 | TRBJ1-6 | - | TRBV3-1/TRBV3-2 | CASSQDPGYNSPLHF | TGTGCCAGCAGCCAAGATCCCGGTTATAATTCACCCCTCCACTTT
- | 13 | TRBJ2-5 | - | TRBV4-2 | CASSQDPQETQYF | TGTGCCAGCAGCCAAGATCCACAAGAGACCCAGTACTTC
- | 13 | TRBJ1-5 | - | TRBV3-1/TRBV3-2 | CASSQGQNQPQHF | TGTGCCAGCAGCCAAGGACAGAATCAGCCCCAGCATTTT
- | 15 | TRBJ2-1 | - | TRBV27 | CASSLDRLTYNEQFF | TGTGCCAGCAGTTTAGACAGACTTACCTACAATGAGCAGTTCTTC
few | 14 | TRBJ1-6 | TRBD1 | TRBV2 | CASSRQGSNSPLHF | TGTGCCAGCAGCCGACAGGGAAGTAATTCACCCCTCCACTTT
- | 16 | TRBJ1-5 | TRBD1 | TRBV6-2/TRBV6-3 | CASSYHGAGGDQPQHF | TGTGCCAGCAGTTACCACGGGGCAGGGGGAGACCAGCCCCAGCATTTT
- | 16 | TRBJ1-5 | - | TRBV28 | CASSFRPTAPNQPQHF | TGTGCCAGCAGTTTCCGCCCGACAGCCCCCAATCAGCCCCAGCATTTT
- | 12 | TRBJ1-1 | - | TRBV28 | CASSLEDREAFF | TGTGCCAGCAGTTTAGAGGACAGAGAAGCTTTCTTT
- | 13 | TRBJ2-3 | - | TRBV4-3 | CASSQAGPDTQYF | TGCGCCAGCAGCCAAGCAGGGCCAGATACGCAGTATTTT
few | 15 | TRBJ1-2 | - | TRBV9 | CASSVGGRVRDGYTF | TGTGCCAGCAGCGTAGGGGGCCGGGTTAGAGATGGCTACACCTTC
- | 12 | TRBJ1-2 | - | TRBV11-2 | CASSGDFYGYTF | TGTGCCAGCAGCGGAGACTTCTATGGCTACACCTTC
- | 15 | TRBJ2-1 | TRBD2 | TRBV10-3 | CAISESLAVNNEQFF | TGTGCCATCAGTGAGTCACTAGCGGTCAACAATGAGCAGTTCTTC
- | 15 | TRBJ2-1 | TRBD2 | TRBV2 | CASRPRSSGGNEQFF | TGTGCCAGCAGGCCCCGGAGTAGCGGGGGGAATGAGCAGTTCTTC
- | 18 | TRBJ2-2 | - | TRBV7-2 | CASSLGRGPLLYTGELFF | TGTGCCAGCAGCTTAGGGAGGGGCCCTCTACTATACACCGGGGAGCTGTTTTTT
- | 15 | TRBJ1-1 | - | TRBV15 | CATSRGGVSGTEAFF | TGTGCCACCAGCAGAGGCGGGGTGTCGGGCACTGAAGCTTTCTTT
- | 16 | TRBJ1-1 | TRBD1 | TRBV19 | CASSIRGQAMNTEAFF | TGTGCCAGTAGTATAAGGGGACAGGCCATGAACACTGAAGCTTTCTTT
- | 15 | TRBJ1-4 | - | TRBV29-1 | CSAMGGRSTNEKLFF | TGCAGCGCCATGGGGGGTAGATCCACTAATGAAAAACTGTTTTTT
- | 15 | TRBJ2-7 | - | TRBV4-2 | CASSLEGDRPYEQYF | TGTGCCAGCAGCCTGGAGGGGGACAGACCCTACGAGCAGTACTTC
- | 14 | TRBJ1-1 | - | TRBV19 | CASIDGQSDTEAFF | TGTGCCAGTATCGATGGACAGTCGGACACTGAAGCTTTCTTT
- | 14 | TRBJ1-2 | - | TRBV7-8 | CASSLGARNYGYTF | TGTGCCAGCAGCTTAGGTGCCAGAAACTATGGCTACACCTTC
- | 14 | TRBJ1-2 | TRBD1 | TRBV19 | CASSSGRDRDGYTF | TGTGCCAGTAGTAGCGGCCGGGACAGGGATGGCTACACCTTC
- | 14 | TRBJ2-7 | TRBD1 | TRBV6-6 | CASRLDRGPYEQYF | TGTGCCAGCAGGCTTGACAGGGGGCCCTACGAGCAGTACTTC
- | 15 | TRBJ1-1 | TRBD1 | TRBV28 | CASKPGTGRNTEAFF | TGTGCCAGCAAACCCGGGACAGGACGGAACACTGAAGCTTTCTTT
- | 16 | TRBJ2-5 | - | TRBV3-1/TRBV3-2 | CASSQVRFPGAETQYF | TGTGCCAGCAGCCAAGTCAGATTTCCTGGTGCAGAGACCCAGTACTTC